This is a list of T cell receptor beta chains from one sample in a study of T cells in Graves' hyperthyroidism and ophthalmopathy. Each CDR3 protein is one row after TCRdb ran MiXCR on the multiplex PCR reads. The table lists about 540,000 distinct CDR3 sequences, just over 45% of them singletons. The sequencing sample was made of peripheral blood or thyroid tissue (not recorded which). The receptors shown here come from a young woman with Graves' hyperthyroidism. Both conserved end residues are part of each CDR3.

V,CDR3
TRBV7-3,CASSLIGPGTANTGELFF
TRBV10-3,CAISSRQGGTDTQYF
TRBV7-9,CASSRDREGQYF
TRBV19,CASSMGQGPPYEQYF
TRBV30,CAWDGTYEQYF
TRBV5-1,CASTPWGQHF
TRBV5-5,CASSSLRTSGNTGELFF
TRBV10-3,CAISDFGANTEETQYF
TRBV7-9,CASSLSGRAANEQYYGYTF
TRBV24-1,CATSDRTVGPSTDTQYF
TRBV6-2/TRBV6-3,CASSQGQYTDTQYF
TRBV7-9,CASSLETLNTEALF
TRBV7-3,CASSLFSAGGATLGYEQYF
TRBV11-2,CASSQRGGLYGYTF
TRBV10-3,CAISEGVGGILPGPQHF
TRBV6-6,CASSLRQGEDGYTF
TRBV7-9,CASTSTGSSYEQYF
TRBV7-3,CASSRGSGLSTDTQYF
TRBV19,CASVQGVLGGNTIYF
TRBV20-1,CSARGFGGYTEAFF
TRBV6-5,CASSYSLGSPYEQYF
TRBV19,CASRPQGGGTEAFF
TRBV6-1,CASSERRKLNTEAFF
TRBV7-8,CASSLERTGVTREQYF